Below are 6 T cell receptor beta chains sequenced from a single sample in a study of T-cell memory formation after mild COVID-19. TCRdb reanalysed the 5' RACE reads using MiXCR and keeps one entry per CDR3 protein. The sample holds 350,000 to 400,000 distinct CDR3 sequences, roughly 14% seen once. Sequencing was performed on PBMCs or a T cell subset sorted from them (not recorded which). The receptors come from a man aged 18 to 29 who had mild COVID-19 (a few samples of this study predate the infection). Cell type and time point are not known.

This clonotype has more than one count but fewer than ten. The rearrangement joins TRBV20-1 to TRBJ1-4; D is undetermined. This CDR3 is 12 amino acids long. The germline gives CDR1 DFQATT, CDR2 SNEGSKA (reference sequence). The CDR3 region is CTAVGRDEKLFF. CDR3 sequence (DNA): TGCACCGCAGTGGGCCGGGATGAAAAACTGTTTTTT.

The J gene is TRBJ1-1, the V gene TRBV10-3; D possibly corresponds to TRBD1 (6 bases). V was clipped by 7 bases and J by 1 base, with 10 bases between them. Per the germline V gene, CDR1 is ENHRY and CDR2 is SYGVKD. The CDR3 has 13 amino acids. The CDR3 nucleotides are TGTGCCATCACGGGACACCAGAACACTGAAGCTTTCTTT. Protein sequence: CAITGHQNTEAFF.

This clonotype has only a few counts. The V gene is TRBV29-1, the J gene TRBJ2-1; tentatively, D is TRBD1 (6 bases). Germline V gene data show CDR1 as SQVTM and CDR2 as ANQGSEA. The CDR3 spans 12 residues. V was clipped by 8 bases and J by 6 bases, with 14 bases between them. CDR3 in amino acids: CSSEEQGNEQFF. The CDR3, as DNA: TGCAGCTCAGAAGAACAGGGCAATGAGCAGTTCTTC.

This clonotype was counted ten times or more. The CDR3, as DNA: TGTGCCAGCAGCTTAGCGGCCCAGGCGGGGTCGGGAGAGCAGTACTTC. Its protein product is CASSLAAQAGSGEQYF. The chain couples TRBV7-2 to TRBJ2-7, with TRBD2 as a possible D gene (6 bases). This CDR3 has 16 amino acids. Germline lookup yields CDR1 SGHTA and CDR2 FQGNSA. V dropped 0 bases and J dropped 7 bases, with 19 bases sitting between them.

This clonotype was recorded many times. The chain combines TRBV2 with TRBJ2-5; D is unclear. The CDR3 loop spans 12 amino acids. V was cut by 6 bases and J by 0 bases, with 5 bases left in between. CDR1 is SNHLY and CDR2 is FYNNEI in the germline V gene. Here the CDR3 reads CASRQYQETQYF. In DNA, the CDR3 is TGTGCCAGCAGACAGTACCAAGAGACCCAGTACTTC.

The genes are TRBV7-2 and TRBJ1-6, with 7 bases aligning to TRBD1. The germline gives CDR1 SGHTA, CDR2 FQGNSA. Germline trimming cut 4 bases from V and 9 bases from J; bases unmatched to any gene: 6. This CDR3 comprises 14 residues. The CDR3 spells CASSSTGAVSPLHF. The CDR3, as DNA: TGTGCCAGCAGCTCCACAGGGGCGGTTTCACCCCTCCACTTT. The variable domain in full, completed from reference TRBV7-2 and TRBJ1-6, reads GAGVSQSPSNKVTEKGKDVELRCDPISGHTALYWYRQSLGQGLEFLIYFQGNSAPDKSGLPSDRFSAERTGGSVSTLTIQRTQQEDSAVYLCASSSTGAVSPLHFGNGTRLTVT.